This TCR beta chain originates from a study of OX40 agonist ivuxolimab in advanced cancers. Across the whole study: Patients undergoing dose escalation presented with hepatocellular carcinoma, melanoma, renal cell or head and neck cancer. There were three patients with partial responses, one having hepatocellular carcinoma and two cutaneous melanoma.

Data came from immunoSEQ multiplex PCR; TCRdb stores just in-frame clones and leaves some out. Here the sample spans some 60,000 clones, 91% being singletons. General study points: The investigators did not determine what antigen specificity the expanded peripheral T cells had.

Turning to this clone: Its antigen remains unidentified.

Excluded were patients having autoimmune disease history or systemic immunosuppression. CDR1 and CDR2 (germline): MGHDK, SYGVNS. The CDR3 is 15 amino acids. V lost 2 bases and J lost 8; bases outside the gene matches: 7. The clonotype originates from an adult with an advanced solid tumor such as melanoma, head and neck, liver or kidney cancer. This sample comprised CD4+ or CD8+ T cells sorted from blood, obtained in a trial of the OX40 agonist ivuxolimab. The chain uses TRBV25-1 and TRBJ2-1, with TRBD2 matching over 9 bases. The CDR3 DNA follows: TGTGCCAGCAGTGAAATAGCGGGAGCCGGGGATGAGCAGTTCTTC. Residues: CASSEIAGAGDEQFF. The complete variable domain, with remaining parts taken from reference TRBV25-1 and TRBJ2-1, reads EADIYQTPRYLVIGTGKKITLECSQTMGHDKMYWYQQDPGMELHLIHYSYGVNSTEKGDLSSESTVSRIRTEHFPLTLESARPSHTSQYLCASSEIAGAGDEQFFGPGTRLTVL.